This T cell receptor (beta chain) was found in a study of blood T cell repertoires in COVID-19. The V gene end was trimmed by 5 bases and the J gene end by 4 bases; junction bases not matched to a gene: 4. Germline lookup yields CDR1 SEHNR and CDR2 FQNEAQ (reference sequence). The CDR3 has 13 amino acids. Worth noting for this clone: The same CDR3 is also encoded by other DNA sequences in this sample.

The assay was immunoSEQ multiplex PCR, and TCRdb's table has in-frame clones only and misses some. Of more than 65,000 clones detected, around 90% appear once; the ten largest clones hold around 5.8%. The source is a woman aged 50 to 60 with acute or convalescent COVID-19. V and J are TRBV7-9 and TRBJ1-2; 7 bases fit TRBD1. Sequenced sample: peripheral blood. In DNA, the CDR3 is TGTGCCAGCAGCCGACAGGGAGCCTATGGCTACACCTTC. This sequence encodes CASSRQGAYGYTF.